The 6 T cell receptor beta chains below come from one sample, sequenced in a study of blood T cell repertoires in COVID-19. Some clones are missing from TCRdb's copy, which holds only in-frame ones; the method was immunoSEQ multiplex PCR. The sample includes 150,000 or so clones, about 89% of them seen just once. The sample taken for sequencing was peripheral blood. The receptor source for this set is a man aged 55 to 69 with active or convalescent COVID-19.

This chain uses TRBV7-2 with TRBJ1-2, with 8 nucleotides matching TRBD1. This CDR3 is built from 13 residues. Germline assignment: CDR1 SGHTA and CDR2 FQGNSA. Trimming removed 7 bases from V and 6 bases from J; junction bases left unmatched: 7. The CDR3 DNA follows: TGTGCCAGCAACCCGACAGGGGTCGATGGCTACACCTTC. It is translated as CASNPTGVDGYTF.

This clone was picked up a small number of times. The chain recombines TRBV7-2 with TRBJ1-3; 12 positions agree with TRBD1. In germline, CDR1 is SGHTA, CDR2 FQGNSA. J was trimmed by 3 bases and V by 5 bases; bases with no gene match: 11. The CDR3 runs to 18 residues. CDR3 DNA sequence: TGTGCCAGCAGCCCCAGCTCAGGGACAGGGGGCTTTGGAAACACCATATATTTT. Its translation is CASSPSSGTGGFGNTIYF.

V gene TRBV4-3 combines with J gene TRBJ2-2; TRBD1 matches 7 bases. With V trimmed by 0 bases and J by 3 bases, 4 bases remained unmatched. Germline loops: CDR1 LGHNA, CDR2 YSLEER. This CDR3 is 16 amino acids long. CDR3 loop: CASSQERGRDTGELFF. CDR3 nucleotides: TGCGCCAGCAGCCAAGAGAGGGGGCGCGACACCGGGGAGCTGTTTTTT.

V usage is TRBV15 and J usage is TRBJ1-1; D remains unclear. V gave up 0 bases and J gave up 0 bases, with 8 bases separating them. CDR3 length: 15 residues. Germline CDR1 reads LNHNV; CDR2 reads YYDKDF (reference sequence). CDR3 loop: CATSRDALLNTEAFF. CDR3 nucleotides: TGTGCCACCAGCAGAGATGCGCTACTGAACACTGAAGCTTTCTTT. The variable domain in full, completed from reference TRBV15 and TRBJ1-1, reads DAMVIQNPRYQVTQFGKPVTLSCSQTLNHNVMYWYQQKSSQAPKLLFHYYDKDFNNEADTPDNFQSRRPNTSFCFLDIRSPGLGDTAMYLCATSRDALLNTEAFFGQGTRLTVV.

This rearrangement joins TRBV2 to TRBJ2-1; D might be TRBD2 (5 bases). Germline V gene lookup returns CDR1 SNHLY and CDR2 FYNNEI. This CDR3 is 15 amino acids long. Deletions cut 3 bases from V and 4 bases from J, with 13 bases between. CDR3: CASSEQSGYYNEQFF. In DNA, the CDR3 is TGTGCCAGCAGTGAGCAGAGCGGCTATTACAATGAGCAGTTCTTC.

This rearrangement joins TRBV7-2 to TRBJ2-7; 9 bases fit TRBD1. The J segment lost 4 bases and the V segment lost 6 bases, leaving 10 bases of the junction unmatched. This CDR3 contains 15 residues. CDR1 is SGHTA and CDR2 is FQGNSA in the germline V gene. DNA of the CDR3: TGTGCCAGCAGTATGGGACAGGGTTTTTATTACGAGCAGTACTTC. Translating it yields CASSMGQGFYYEQYF.